The 23 T cell receptor beta chains below all came from one sample that was sequenced in a study of T cell changes during pregnancy in multiple sclerosis. Here immunoSEQ multiplex PCR was the method, and the copy in TCRdb shows in-frame clones only, minus some. In the table there are 38,000 or so clones, roughly 90% of which are singletons. This sample comprised CD4+ T cells from peripheral blood mononuclear cells, obtained in the third trimester of pregnancy. The receptors here all came from a female donor with multiple sclerosis, enrolled in a pregnancy study.

V and J are TRBV30 and TRBJ1-2; D perhaps matches TRBD1 (6 bases). V was cut by 0 bases and J by 7 bases, with 9 bases left in between. CDR1 and CDR2 (germline): GTSNPN, SVGIG (reference sequence). The CDR3 has 12 residues. The CDR3 here is CAWSVRGIGYTF. The CDR3 DNA follows: TGTGCCTGGAGTGTAAGGGGGATTGGCTACACCTTC. The complete variable domain, with remaining parts taken from reference TRBV30 and TRBJ1-2, reads SQTIHQWPATLVQPVGSPLSLECTVEGTSNPNLYWYRQAAGRGLQLLFYSVGIGQISSEVPQNLSASRPQDRQFILSSKKLLLSDSGFYLCAWSVRGIGYTFGSGTRLTVV.

The rearrangement uses TRBV7-8 and TRBJ2-7; no clear D gene. Germline V gene data show CDR1 as SGHVS and CDR2 as FQNEAQ. The CDR3 consists of 13 residues. The V and J ends lost 5 bases and 3 bases respectively, with 11 bases between them. For the CDR3, the DNA is TGTGCCAGCAGCCGAGACACCCTCTACGAGCAGTACTTC. Translation: CASSRDTLYEQYF.

CDR3 nucleotides: TGTGCCAGCAGCAAGGACAGGGGTCACAATGAGCAGTTCTTC. Its translation is CASSKDRGHNEQFF. The chain is built from TRBV7-3 and TRBJ2-1; 9 bases agree with TRBD1. Trimming removed 5 bases from V and 5 bases from J; junction bases left unmatched: 4. CDR1 and CDR2 from the germline V gene are SGHTA and FQGTGA. The CDR3 is 14 amino acids.

The V and J genes are TRBV30 and TRBJ2-3; TRBD2 might be the D (6 bases). The V gene's germline CDR1 is GTSNPN and CDR2 SVGIG (reference sequence). Trimming cost V 2 bases and J 0 bases, with 9 bases left between them. CDR3 length: 14 amino acids. The CDR3 here is CAWSNSGSTDTQYF. The CDR3 DNA sequence: TGTGCCTGGAGTAACAGCGGGAGCACAGATACGCAGTATTTT.

The CDR3 DNA reads as TGTGCCAGCAGCCCGGAGCGAGCCCACACAGATACGCAGTATTTT. As protein: CASSPERAHTDTQYF. The chain recombines TRBV5-4 with TRBJ2-3; no clear D. This CDR3 has 15 amino acids. V lost 4 bases and J 2 bases, leaving 14 bases between the germline ends. Germline lookup yields CDR1 SGHNT and CDR2 YYREEE (reference sequence).

The rearrangement links TRBV7-2 to TRBJ2-7, with 10 bases lining up with TRBD2. Germline V gene data show CDR1 as SGHTA and CDR2 as FQGNSA. The CDR3 runs to 16 residues. V gave up 0 bases and J gave up 5 bases; unmatched junction bases: 7. In DNA form, the CDR3 reads TGTGCCAGCAGCTTAGCGTTAGCGGGAGGTTTTAACGAGCAGTACTTC. It translates to CASSLALAGGFNEQYF.

Concerning this clone: Other DNA sequences from this sample encode an identical CDR3 as well. The chain uses TRBV5-1 and TRBJ2-5; 8 positions match TRBD2. The CDR3 covers 15 residues. V dropped 2 bases and J dropped 2; count of bases not matched to a gene: 5. Germline values: CDR1 SGHRS, CDR2 YFSETQ. Here the CDR3 reads CASSLTGGPQETQYF. The CDR3 nucleotides read TGCGCCAGCAGCTTAACGGGAGGGCCACAAGAGACCCAGTACTTC.

This sequence joins TRBV10-3 and TRBJ1-4; D gene uncertain. The CDR3 length is 15 residues. The V gene lost 10 bases and the J gene lost 3 bases, with 18 bases spanning the gap. Germline V gene sequence: CDR1 ENHRY, CDR2 SYGVKD. Here the CDR3 DNA reads TGTGCCACTTCGGCTCAGGCGGGGTCTAATGAAAAACTGTTTTTT. It specifies CATSAQAGSNEKLFF.

The gene calls are TRBV5-6 and TRBJ2-3, with a weak D call TRBD1 (6 bases). Germline V CDR1 and CDR2: SGHDT, YYEEEE. Trimming cost V 5 bases and J 0 bases, with 13 bases left between them. There are 15 residues in the CDR3. The CDR3 DNA reads as TGTGCCAGCAGATCACACAGGGCCAGCACAGATACGCAGTATTTT. Translated: CASRSHRASTDTQYF.

In this sample, this clone turned up a few times. The chain has TRBV19 and TRBJ1-1; D is possibly TRBD1 (6 bases). Germline loops: CDR1 LNHDA, CDR2 SQIVND (reference sequence). CDR3 size: 13 residues. Trimming took off 3 bases at V and 5 bases at J, with 10 bases between the two ends. This chain's CDR3 is CASSMGGPTEAFF. CDR3 nucleotide sequence: TGTGCCAGTAGTATGGGGGGGCCTACTGAAGCTTTCTTT.

In its sample, this clone was seen a few times. The chain couples TRBV6-1 to TRBJ2-1; 7 nucleotides line up with TRBD2. V lost 9 bases and J lost 3; bases outside the gene matches: 8. There are 14 residues in the CDR3. Germline V gene data show CDR1 as MNHNS and CDR2 as SASEGT. The CDR3 protein is CASLPGLRYNEQFF. The CDR3 bases are TGTGCCAGTCTACCGGGACTACGCTACAATGAGCAGTTCTTC.

J is TRBJ1-3 and V is TRBV28; the match to TRBD1 covers 8 bases. Losses at the gene ends were 6 bases for V and 3 bases for J; bases not matched to a gene: 10. Germline CDR1 and CDR2: MDHEN and SYDVKM. This CDR3 region has 16 residues. CDR3 DNA sequence: TGTGCCAGCAGCCTTTGGACAGGGAAAGGTGGAAACACCATATATTTT. Residues: CASSLWTGKGGNTIYF.

The chain employs TRBV7-3 and TRBJ1-1; 9 bases agree with TRBD1. The CDR3 runs to 16 residues. Germline CDR1 reads SGHTA; CDR2 reads FQGTGA. Germline trimming cut 2 bases from V and 0 bases from J; bases unmatched to any gene: 4. This CDR3 is CASSLGTGIMNTEAFF. The CDR3 bases are TGTGCCAGCAGCTTAGGGACAGGGATTATGAACACTGAAGCTTTCTTT.

The chain carries TRBV30 and TRBJ2-4; 12 bases match TRBD2. CDR3 length: 15 amino acids. The germline V gene encodes CDR1 GTSNPN and CDR2 SVGIG (reference sequence). Germline trimming cut 4 bases from V and 3 bases from J; bases unmatched to any gene: 4. In DNA, the CDR3 is TGTGCCTGGATCCCTAGCGGGGGGGACAAAAACATTCAGTACTTC. Protein sequence: CAWIPSGGDKNIQYF.

This chain joins TRBV18 and TRBJ1-4, with D hard to call. V lost 4 bases, J lost 0 bases, and 12 bases lay in between. From germline, CDR1 is KGHSH and CDR2 LQKENI. CDR3 size: 16 residues. CDR3 DNA sequence: TGTGCCAGCTCACACCTAGCGGGGACAACTAATGAAAAACTGTTTTTT. The encoded protein is CASSHLAGTTNEKLFF.

V gene TRBV27 combines with J gene TRBJ2-2, with D maybe TRBD2 (5 bases). Germline V gene sequence: CDR1 MNHEY, CDR2 SMNVEV (reference sequence). The CDR3 spans 17 residues. Between the trimmed V and J ends, which lost 3 bases and 5 bases, there was a span of 19 bases. CDR3 sequence: CASSFDASRVKTGELFF. CDR3 bases: TGTGCCAGCAGTTTTGATGCTTCGCGGGTCAAAACCGGGGAGCTGTTTTTT.

The chain has TRBV11-3 and TRBJ2-1; TRBD2 agrees at 7 bases. Per the germline V gene, CDR1 is SGHNT and CDR2 is YENEEA. V lost 2 bases to trimming and J lost 9 bases; unmatched junction nucleotides: 4. This CDR3 comprises 13 residues. CDR3: CASSLSGKFEQFF. CDR3 sequence (DNA): TGTGCCAGCAGCTTAAGCGGGAAATTTGAGCAGTTCTTC.

The chain carries TRBV19 and TRBJ1-2; 10 nucleotides line up with TRBD1. CDR3 length equals 14 residues. The trim removed 7 bases at V and 3 bases at J, leaving 5 bases unmatched. Germline V CDR1 and CDR2: LNHDA, SQIVND (reference sequence). The CDR3 region is CASKGTGVYYGYTF. As DNA, the CDR3 is TGTGCCAGTAAAGGGACAGGGGTCTACTATGGCTACACCTTC.

The gene calls are TRBV11-3 and TRBJ2-3, with D hard to call. V lost 0 bases, J lost 5 bases, and 6 bases lay in between. The CDR3 contains 13 residues. Germline V lookup: CDR1 SGHNT, CDR2 YENEEA. Here the CDR3 reads CASSLDERDTQYF. In DNA form, the CDR3 reads TGTGCCAGCAGCTTAGATGAGAGAGATACGCAGTATTTT.

V and J are TRBV5-4 and TRBJ1-1, with 8 nucleotides matching TRBD1. The germline V gene has CDR1 SGHNT and CDR2 YYREEE (reference sequence). This CDR3 contains 17 residues. V was pared by 4 bases and J by 3 bases, with 14 bases of the junction left unmatched. CDR3 DNA sequence: TGTGCCAGCAGCCTAGGCGGGGCAGGGGGCCAGGACACTGAAGCTTTCTTT. Translating it yields CASSLGGAGGQDTEAFF.

The genes are TRBV30 and TRBJ2-7; D is undetermined. CDR1 is GTSNPN and CDR2 is SVGIG in the germline V gene (reference sequence). The CDR3 sequence is 13 residues long. Deletions cut 3 bases from V and 2 bases from J, with 11 bases between. As DNA, the CDR3 is TGTGCCTGGAGGGGCCAGACAACCTACGAGCAGTACTTC. This gives the protein CAWRGQTTYEQYF.

The V call is TRBV4-1, the J call TRBJ2-1; TRBD2 agrees at 7 bases. Germline lookup yields CDR1 MGHRA and CDR2 YSYEKL. This CDR3 has 15 amino acids. V trimming: 1 base; J trimming: 8 bases; junction bases outside the gene matches: 8. The CDR3 region is CASSQVAGAGDEQFF. CDR3 coding DNA: TGCGCCAGCAGCCAAGTCGCGGGAGCCGGAGATGAGCAGTTCTTC.

This sequence joins TRBV4-1 and TRBJ1-3; 7 nucleotides line up with TRBD1. The CDR3 runs to 15 residues. Germline values: CDR1 MGHRA, CDR2 YSYEKL. V shed 1 base and J 4 bases; nucleotides not matched to a gene: 4. The DNA of the CDR3 is TGCGCCAGCAGCCAAGGACAGGGAGACGGAAACACCATATATTTT. The encoded protein is CASSQGQGDGNTIYF.